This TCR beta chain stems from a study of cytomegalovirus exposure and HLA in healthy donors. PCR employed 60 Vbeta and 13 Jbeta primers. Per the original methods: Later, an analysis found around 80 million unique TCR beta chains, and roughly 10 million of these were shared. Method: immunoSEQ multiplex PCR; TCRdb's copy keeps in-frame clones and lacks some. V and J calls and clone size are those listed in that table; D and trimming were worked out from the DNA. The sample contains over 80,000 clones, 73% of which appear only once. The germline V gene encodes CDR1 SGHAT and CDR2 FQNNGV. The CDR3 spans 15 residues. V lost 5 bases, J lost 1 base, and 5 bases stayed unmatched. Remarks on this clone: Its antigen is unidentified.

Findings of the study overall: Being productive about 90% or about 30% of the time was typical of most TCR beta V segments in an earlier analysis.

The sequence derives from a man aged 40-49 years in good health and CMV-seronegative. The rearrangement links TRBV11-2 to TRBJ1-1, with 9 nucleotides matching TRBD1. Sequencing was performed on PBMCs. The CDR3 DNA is TGTGCCAGCAGCCGTGGACAGGGGACGAACACTGAAGCTTTCTTT. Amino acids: CASSRGQGTNTEAFF.